A selection of T cell receptor beta chains follows, all from one sample in a study of blood T cell repertoires in COVID-19. Using immunoSEQ multiplex PCR, the repertoire was profiled, and TCRdb retains in-frame clones only, with some absent. The sample comprises around 280,000 clones, 85% to 90% of which are singletons, and about 1.2% rests with the top ten. The specimen sequenced was peripheral blood. Receptors were obtained from a man aged 65-85 years with acute or convalescent COVID-19. CDR3s include the opening cysteine and the closing phenylalanine or tryptophan. A D gene is named only where the DNA matches it firmly. Size is omitted from some rows. Given values are once, few, many or a class for expanded clones.

NA	NA	TRBV3-1/TRBV3-2	TRBJ2-3	CASSVTTADTDTQYF	TGTGCCAGCAGTGTCACGACAGCCGACACAGATACGCAGTATTTT
TRBD2	NA	TRBV10-3	TRBJ2-2	CAISPGLGNTGELFF	TGTGCCATCAGCCCCGGACTAGGGAACACCGGGGAGCTGTTTTTT
NA	NA	TRBV19	TRBJ1-5	CASNGGRGNQPQHF	TGTGCCAGTAACGGCGGGCGGGGCAATCAGCCCCAGCATTTT
NA	NA	TRBV6-5	TRBJ1-2	CASSYTYGRVGTF	TGTGCCAGCAGTTACACCTATGGGAGAGTTGGTACCTTC
NA	few	TRBV5-6	TRBJ2-7	CASTPGTSTYEQYF	TGTGCCAGCACCCCAGGGACTTCCACCTACGAGCAGTACTTC
NA	NA	TRBV2	TRBJ2-3	CASSEAFRDTQYF	TGTGCCAGCAGTGAAGCGTTTCGGGATACGCAGTATTTT
NA	NA	TRBV29-1	TRBJ1-1	CSVAGGTSTAEAFF	TGCAGCGTCGCTGGGGGCACCTCAACCGCTGAAGCTTTCTTT
TRBD2	NA	TRBV7-9	TRBJ2-7	CASGGLSGYEQYF	TGTGCCAGCGGGGGACTATCTGGCTACGAGCAGTACTTC
NA	NA	TRBV9	TRBJ2-3	CASSVAGFTDTQYF	TGTGCCAGCAGCGTAGCAGGGTTCACAGATACGCAGTATTTT
TRBD1	NA	TRBV4-3	TRBJ1-6	CASSQGLNRGNSPLHF	TGCGCCAGCAGCCAGGGGCTTAACAGGGGAAATTCACCCCTCCACTTT
TRBD2	NA	TRBV30	TRBJ2-2	CAGGGPGELFF	TGTGCCGGCGGGGGGCCCGGGGAGCTGTTTTTT
TRBD2	NA	TRBV2	TRBJ2-2	CASRTSGDGELFF	TGTGCCAGCAGAACTAGCGGGGACGGGGAGCTGTTTTTT
NA	NA	TRBV6-1	TRBJ1-3	CASSESAGGNTIYF	TGTGCCAGCAGTGAATCAGCAGGCGGAAACACCATATATTTT
NA	once	TRBV2	TRBJ2-5	CASSDLRAETQYF	TGTGCCAGCAGTGACCTTAGAGCGGAGACCCAGTACTTC
TRBD1	NA	TRBV9	TRBJ2-5	CASSVEGAEYQETQYF	TGTGCCAGCAGCGTAGAGGGGGCCGAGTACCAAGAGACCCAGTACTTC
NA	NA	TRBV3-1/TRBV3-2	TRBJ2-7	CASSTRFGGAYSYEQYF	TGTGCCAGCAGCACCCGGTTTGGCGGGGCTTATTCCTACGAGCAGTACTTC
TRBD1	NA	TRBV30	TRBJ1-5	CAWSAQGVRQPQHF	TGTGCCTGGAGCGCACAGGGGGTGCGGCAGCCCCAGCATTTT
NA	NA	TRBV6-2/TRBV6-3	TRBJ1-1	CASSYVTVDTEAFF	TGTGCCAGCAGTTACGTCACAGTAGACACTGAAGCTTTCTTT
NA	NA	TRBV7-9	TRBJ1-5	CASSISGGNQPQHF	TGTGCCAGCAGCATATCAGGGGGCAATCAGCCCCAGCATTTT
TRBD1	NA	TRBV3-1/TRBV3-2	TRBJ1-5	CASSQDRGQGRHQPQHF	TGTGCCAGCAGCCAAGATCGAGGACAGGGACGGCATCAGCCCCAGCATTTT
NA	NA	TRBV10-1	TRBJ2-3	CASTSRGGSTDTQYF	TGCGCCAGCACTTCTAGGGGGGGTAGCACAGATACGCAGTATTTT
NA	NA	TRBV5-1	TRBJ1-4	CASSPEWAEKLFF	TGCGCCAGCAGCCCAGAATGGGCTGAAAAACTGTTTTTT
NA	few	TRBV6-6	TRBJ2-3	CASSPRGRVSTDTQYF	TGTGCCAGCAGTCCCCGAGGCCGGGTTAGCACAGATACGCAGTATTTT
TRBD2	once	TRBV5-4	TRBJ2-1	CASRGGLAGGLGNEQFF	TGTGCCAGCCGGGGGGGACTAGCGGGAGGGCTTGGAAATGAGCAGTTCTTC
NA	NA	TRBV2	TRBJ1-4	CASRQGLGEKLFF	TGTGCCAGCAGACAGGGTTTGGGGGAAAAACTGTTTTTT
NA	NA	TRBV18	TRBJ1-5	CASSPSVSRNQPQHF	TGTGCCAGCTCACCATCCGTTAGCCGAAATCAGCCCCAGCATTTT